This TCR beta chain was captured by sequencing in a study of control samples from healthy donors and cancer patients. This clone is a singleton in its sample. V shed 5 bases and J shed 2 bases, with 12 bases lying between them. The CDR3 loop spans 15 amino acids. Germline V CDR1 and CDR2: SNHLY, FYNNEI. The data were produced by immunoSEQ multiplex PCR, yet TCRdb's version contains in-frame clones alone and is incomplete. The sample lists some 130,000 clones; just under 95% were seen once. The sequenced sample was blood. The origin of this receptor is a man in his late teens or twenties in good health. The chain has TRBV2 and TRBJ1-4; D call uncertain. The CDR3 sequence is CASSIPEGTNEKLFF. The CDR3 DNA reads TGTGCCAGCAGTATCCCCGAAGGGACTAATGAAAAACTGTTTTTT.